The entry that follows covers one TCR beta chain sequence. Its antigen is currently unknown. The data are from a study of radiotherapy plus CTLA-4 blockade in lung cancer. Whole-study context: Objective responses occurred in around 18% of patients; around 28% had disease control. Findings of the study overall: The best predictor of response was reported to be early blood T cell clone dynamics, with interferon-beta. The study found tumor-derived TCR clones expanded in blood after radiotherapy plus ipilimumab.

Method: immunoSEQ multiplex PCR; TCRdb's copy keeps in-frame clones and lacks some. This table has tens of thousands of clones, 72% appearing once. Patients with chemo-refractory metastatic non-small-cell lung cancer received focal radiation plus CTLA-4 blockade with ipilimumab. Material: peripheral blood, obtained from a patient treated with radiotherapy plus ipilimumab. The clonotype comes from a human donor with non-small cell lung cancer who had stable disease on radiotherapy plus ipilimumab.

The DNA of the CDR3 is TGTGCCAGCAGTGTAATCGACAGGGTGAGCAATGGCGAGCAGTACTTC. This sequence encodes CASSVIDRVSNGEQYF. The genes are TRBV25-1 and TRBJ2-7, with 7 bases identical to TRBD1. J gave up 6 bases and V 4 bases, and 15 bases lay outside the gene matches. In germline, CDR1 is MGHDK, CDR2 SYGVNS. The CDR3 totals 16 residues.